The 5 T cell receptor beta chains given below trace back to one sample, sequenced in a study of blood T cells in healthy people across ages. A J-beta primer mix and a sample-barcoded 5' primer were used in a second PCR of roughly 7 to 12 cycles. TCRdb passed the 5' RACE reads through MiXCR, listing each CDR3 protein once. The sample lists 1.5 million to 1.9 million distinct CDR3 sequences, approximately 39% seen once, with about 4.1% in the top ten. What was sequenced was blood. These receptors came from a woman aged 18-29 years in good health.

This clonotype has more than one count but fewer than ten. The DNA for the CDR3 is TGCGCCAGCAGCTCCCACGCTTCCTACGAGCAGTACTTC. Translated: CASSSHASYEQYF. The V call is TRBV5-1, the J call TRBJ2-7; no clear D gene. Germline V gene lookup returns CDR1 SGHRS and CDR2 YFSETQ. This CDR3 contains 13 residues. V lost 3 bases to trimming and J lost 1 base, with 8 bases between them.

This clonotype appeared a few times. The chain uses TRBV9 and TRBJ2-3, with D possibly TRBD1 on 5 matching bases. Trimming took 2 bases from V and 2 from J, leaving 27 bases between them. Germline V gives CDR1 SGDLS, CDR2 YYNGEE. The CDR3 loop spans 20 amino acids. The chain's CDR3 is CASSVREMGRGVIDTDTQYF. CDR3 DNA: TGTGCCAGCAGCGTTAGAGAGATGGGGCGTGGGGTAATTGACACAGATACGCAGTATTTT.

The CDR3 is CASSYSSTGQYF. In DNA form, the CDR3 reads TGTGCCAGCAGTTACTCCTCTACGGGGCAGTACTTC. The chain recombines TRBV6-2 or TRBV6-3 with TRBJ2-5, with a weak D call TRBD2 (5 bases). Germline loops: CDR1 MNHEY, CDR2 SVGEGT. V was shortened by 0 bases and J by 11 bases, with 10 bases between the two germline ends. This CDR3 has 12 amino acids.

This clonotype appeared a few times. The V call is TRBV4-1, the J call TRBJ1-2, with TRBD1 as a possible D gene (6 bases). Trimming took 2 bases from V and 0 from J, leaving 16 bases between them. Germline lookup yields CDR1 MGHRA and CDR2 YSYEKL. This CDR3 is built from 17 residues. The CDR3 DNA sequence: TGCGCCAGCAGCCAATCGACCCAACAGGGAACTAACTATGGCTACACCTTC. Translating gives CASSQSTQQGTNYGYTF.

The V gene is TRBV28, the J gene TRBJ2-1, with TRBD1 matching 10 bases. CDR1 is MDHEN, CDR2 SYDVKM, per germline. The V segment lost 8 bases and the J segment 6 bases; nucleotides outside the gene matches: 13. The CDR3 consists of 16 residues. CDR3 nucleotides: TGTGCCAGCCTTGAGCGGGGGACAGGGGTGGGCAATGAGCAGTTCTTC. Translation: CASLERGTGVGNEQFF.